These T cell receptor beta chains were read from a single sample in a study of cytomegalovirus exposure and HLA in healthy donors. Produced via immunoSEQ multiplex PCR; TCRdb's table is partial and in-frame only. This sample carries about 170,000 clones, roughly four fifths of them seen once, and the ten largest clones take approximately 0.76%. The sample comprised PBMCs. Receptor source: a female donor in good health and CMV-seronegative. The CDR3 runs from the conserved cysteine through the conserved F or W. Fields, in order: J gene, D gene, clone size, V gene, CDR3 DNA, CDR3 protein. A D gene is named only where the DNA matches it firmly. The size of a clone is reported for some rows only, either as once, few or many, or as a class for expanded clones.

J gene: TRBJ1-5; D gene: NA; clone size: NA; V gene: TRBV7-2; CDR3 DNA: TGTGCCAGCAGCCTATCAGGTGGAGGTCAGCCCCAGCATTTT; CDR3 protein: CASSLSGGGQPQHF
J gene: TRBJ2-5; D gene: TRBD2; clone size: NA; V gene: TRBV19; CDR3 DNA: TGTGCCACGCGGACTAGCGGGGGGGCTCCGGAAGAGACCCAGTACTTC; CDR3 protein: CATRTSGGAPEETQYF
J gene: TRBJ2-5; D gene: NA; clone size: NA; V gene: TRBV2; CDR3 DNA: TGTGCCACCTCCCGTGAGGTTGAGACCCAGTACTTC; CDR3 protein: CATSREVETQYF
J gene: TRBJ2-3; D gene: TRBD2; clone size: NA; V gene: TRBV2; CDR3 DNA: TGTGCCAGCCAGGGACTAGCGGGGGTCGCGGATACGCAGTATTTT; CDR3 protein: CASQGLAGVADTQYF
J gene: TRBJ1-2; D gene: NA; clone size: NA; V gene: TRBV7-9; CDR3 DNA: TGTGCCAGCAGCCAAGTAGCGGGCAGGGGCGACTATGGCTACACCTTC; CDR3 protein: CASSQVAGRGDYGYTF
J gene: TRBJ2-3; D gene: NA; clone size: NA; V gene: TRBV9; CDR3 DNA: TGTGCCAGCAGCGATGGCGGGTCAGGAGATACGCAGTATTTT; CDR3 protein: CASSDGGSGDTQYF
J gene: TRBJ2-7; D gene: NA; clone size: NA; V gene: TRBV5-1; CDR3 DNA: TGCGCCAGCACCCCCTCGACAGGACTTACTTACGAGCAGTACTTC; CDR3 protein: CASTPSTGLTYEQYF
J gene: TRBJ1-5; D gene: NA; clone size: NA; V gene: TRBV30; CDR3 DNA: TGTGCCTGGAGTCGGGGGGTACTTCAGCCCCAGCATTTT; CDR3 protein: CAWSRGVLQPQHF
J gene: TRBJ2-1; D gene: TRBD2; clone size: few; V gene: TRBV4-1; CDR3 DNA: TGCGCCAGCAGCCGGTTAGCGGGAGGGTTAGGGGAGCAGTTCTTC; CDR3 protein: CASSRLAGGLGEQFF
J gene: TRBJ1-3; D gene: NA; clone size: NA; V gene: TRBV9; CDR3 DNA: TGTGCCAGCAGCGCAACTGGAAACACCATATATTTT; CDR3 protein: CASSATGNTIYF
J gene: TRBJ2-3; D gene: NA; clone size: NA; V gene: TRBV19; CDR3 DNA: TGTGCCAGTAGTATCGCCAGCGGATCTAGCACAGATACGCAGTATTTT; CDR3 protein: CASSIASGSSTDTQYF
J gene: TRBJ2-7; D gene: TRBD1; clone size: NA; V gene: TRBV18; CDR3 DNA: TGTGCCAGCTCGACGGGACAGAACTACGAGCAGTACTTC; CDR3 protein: CASSTGQNYEQYF
J gene: TRBJ2-2; D gene: NA; clone size: NA; V gene: TRBV19; CDR3 DNA: TGTGCCAGTAGCTGGACACGTCCCGGGGAGCTGTTTTTT; CDR3 protein: CASSWTRPGELFF
J gene: TRBJ2-5; D gene: NA; clone size: NA; V gene: TRBV21-1; CDR3 DNA: TGTGCCAGCAGAAGGAGTGGACAGGGAGGAGAGACCCAGTACTTC; CDR3 protein: CASRRSGQGGETQYF
J gene: TRBJ1-2; D gene: NA; clone size: NA; V gene: TRBV7-9; CDR3 DNA: TGTGCCAGCAGCTTAGTAGGGGTCGGCTACACCTTC; CDR3 protein: CASSLVGVGYTF
J gene: TRBJ2-1; D gene: TRBD2; clone size: few; V gene: TRBV10-3; CDR3 DNA: TGTGCCATCACCGGAGCGGGGTTCTACAATGAGCAGTTCTTC; CDR3 protein: CAITGAGFYNEQFF
J gene: TRBJ2-1; D gene: TRBD2; clone size: once; V gene: TRBV10-3; CDR3 DNA: TGTGCCATCAATAAGGCTAGCGGGGGCCCTGGGGAGCAGTTCTTC; CDR3 protein: CAINKASGGPGEQFF
J gene: TRBJ2-4; D gene: NA; clone size: few; V gene: TRBV27; CDR3 DNA: TGTGCCAGCAGTTTGAAAGGAGGTGGGCACAGTCAGTACTTC; CDR3 protein: CASSLKGGGHSQYF
J gene: TRBJ2-4; D gene: NA; clone size: NA; V gene: TRBV5-5; CDR3 DNA: TGTGCCAGCAGCTTGGATCCTGAGGGTGCCAAAAACATTCAGTACTTC; CDR3 protein: CASSLDPEGAKNIQYF
J gene: TRBJ1-1; D gene: NA; clone size: NA; V gene: TRBV30; CDR3 DNA: TGTGCCTGGGGTCGGCAGGTGAACACTGAAGCTTTCTTT; CDR3 protein: CAWGRQVNTEAFF
J gene: TRBJ2-3; D gene: TRBD2; clone size: NA; V gene: TRBV28; CDR3 DNA: TGTGCCAGCAGTGATATTCTCGAGGGAGGGACAGATACGCAGTATTTT; CDR3 protein: CASSDILEGGTDTQYF
J gene: TRBJ1-4; D gene: NA; clone size: NA; V gene: TRBV10-3; CDR3 DNA: TGTGCCATCAGTGAGTCGAGGGTCATCTTTTTT; CDR3 protein: CAISESRVIFF
J gene: TRBJ2-3; D gene: NA; clone size: NA; V gene: TRBV9; CDR3 DNA: TGTGCCAGTCGTGAGACACCAGGGAGCACAGATACGCAGTATTTT; CDR3 protein: CASRETPGSTDTQYF
J gene: TRBJ2-3; D gene: TRBD2; clone size: NA; V gene: TRBV4-3; CDR3 DNA: TGCGCCAGCAGCCAAGATAGCGGGGGGTATACGCAGTATTTT; CDR3 protein: CASSQDSGGYTQYF
J gene: TRBJ2-7; D gene: TRBD2; clone size: NA; V gene: TRBV9; CDR3 DNA: TGTGCCAGCAGCGGACTAGCGGGAGGGCCAGAAGAGCAGTACTTC; CDR3 protein: CASSGLAGGPEEQYF
J gene: TRBJ2-3; D gene: NA; clone size: NA; V gene: TRBV4-1; CDR3 DNA: TGCGCCAGCAGCCAAGACTCGGTTCGGGGGTTTAGCACAGATACGCAGTATTTT; CDR3 protein: CASSQDSVRGFSTDTQYF
J gene: TRBJ1-2; D gene: NA; clone size: NA; V gene: TRBV5-1; CDR3 DNA: TGCGCCAGCAGCTTCGGGGAAAACTATGGCTACACCTTC; CDR3 protein: CASSFGENYGYTF
J gene: TRBJ2-3; D gene: NA; clone size: few; V gene: TRBV7-2; CDR3 DNA: TGTGCCAGCAGCTTAGTAGCGCAGAGCACAGATACGCAGTATTTT; CDR3 protein: CASSLVAQSTDTQYF
J gene: TRBJ2-7; D gene: TRBD2; clone size: NA; V gene: TRBV19; CDR3 DNA: TGTGCCAGTAGTACCCCCTCGCGGGGGAGGTACGAGCAGTACTTC; CDR3 protein: CASSTPSRGRYEQYF
J gene: TRBJ2-2; D gene: NA; clone size: NA; V gene: TRBV7-2; CDR3 DNA: TGTGCCAGCAGCTTAGGGGGTGCGGGGACCGGGGAGCTGTTTTTT; CDR3 protein: CASSLGGAGTGELFF
J gene: TRBJ2-7; D gene: NA; clone size: NA; V gene: TRBV5-5; CDR3 DNA: TGTGCCAGCAGCCCACTTGTAGCGGACCTCTACGAGCAGTACTTC; CDR3 protein: CASSPLVADLYEQYF
J gene: TRBJ1-2; D gene: NA; clone size: NA; V gene: TRBV5-6; CDR3 DNA: TGTGCCAGCAGCTTGGGTTGGGGCGCGGCACACTATGGCTACACCTTC; CDR3 protein: CASSLGWGAAHYGYTF
J gene: TRBJ2-7; D gene: NA; clone size: NA; V gene: TRBV5-1; CDR3 DNA: TGCGCCAGCAGCTTGGTGGACAATCTGTCCGAGCAGTACTTC; CDR3 protein: CASSLVDNLSEQYF
J gene: TRBJ2-7; D gene: TRBD2; clone size: NA; V gene: TRBV5-5; CDR3 DNA: TGTGCCAGCAGCCCAATAGCGGGGGCCGACTACGAGCAGTACTTC; CDR3 protein: CASSPIAGADYEQYF
J gene: TRBJ2-4; D gene: NA; clone size: once; V gene: TRBV2; CDR3 DNA: TGTGCCAGCAGTGACACTTCAAGAGTTGACAGTCAGTACTTC; CDR3 protein: CASSDTSRVDSQYF
J gene: TRBJ2-4; D gene: TRBD1; clone size: NA; V gene: TRBV28; CDR3 DNA: TGTGCCAGCAGTCCGAGGGGGCGTAAGGACATTCAGTACTTC; CDR3 protein: CASSPRGRKDIQYF
J gene: TRBJ1-1; D gene: TRBD1; clone size: NA; V gene: TRBV4-1; CDR3 DNA: TGCGCCAGCAGGCGACAGGGGTCGAACACTGAAGCTTTCTTT; CDR3 protein: CASRRQGSNTEAFF
J gene: TRBJ1-2; D gene: TRBD1; clone size: NA; V gene: TRBV28; CDR3 DNA: TGTGCCAGCATCCTACCCGGGACAGGGGAGGCCTACACCTTC; CDR3 protein: CASILPGTGEAYTF
J gene: TRBJ2-1; D gene: NA; clone size: NA; V gene: TRBV5-3; CDR3 DNA: TGTGCCAGAACCGCGGGGAGCCCCCACTACAATGAGCAGTTCTTC; CDR3 protein: CARTAGSPHYNEQFF
J gene: TRBJ2-5; D gene: TRBD2; clone size: NA; V gene: TRBV9; CDR3 DNA: TGTGCCAGCAGCGTAATGGGACTAGCGGGAGGGGAGGGAATCCTGGAGACCCAGTACTTC; CDR3 protein: CASSVMGLAGGEGILETQYF
J gene: TRBJ2-2; D gene: NA; clone size: NA; V gene: TRBV7-9; CDR3 DNA: TGTGCCAGCAGCTTAGAGGCGGGACCCTACACCGGGGAGCTGTTTTTT; CDR3 protein: CASSLEAGPYTGELFF
J gene: TRBJ2-1; D gene: NA; clone size: NA; V gene: TRBV6-1; CDR3 DNA: TGTGCCAGCAGTGTGTCGATGGGGGCGTACAATGAGCAGTTCTTC; CDR3 protein: CASSVSMGAYNEQFF
J gene: TRBJ2-7; D gene: NA; clone size: NA; V gene: TRBV6-4; CDR3 DNA: TGTGCCAGCAGTCAACAGGCAACGAATTCCTACGAGCAGTACTTC; CDR3 protein: CASSQQATNSYEQYF
J gene: TRBJ2-3; D gene: TRBD2; clone size: NA; V gene: TRBV5-5; CDR3 DNA: TGTGCCAGCAGCTTTGGAGGACTAGCGGGGGGCATCACAGATACGCAGTATTTT; CDR3 protein: CASSFGGLAGGITDTQYF
J gene: TRBJ1-3; D gene: NA; clone size: NA; V gene: TRBV19; CDR3 DNA: TGTGCCAGTGGCTTCGGAAACACCATATATTTT; CDR3 protein: CASGFGNTIYF
J gene: TRBJ1-1; D gene: NA; clone size: NA; V gene: TRBV5-5; CDR3 DNA: TGTGCCAGCAGCTGGGGACAGAACACTGAAGCTTTCTTT; CDR3 protein: CASSWGQNTEAFF
J gene: TRBJ2-1; D gene: NA; clone size: NA; V gene: TRBV6-5; CDR3 DNA: TGTGCCAGCAGGGGGGAGGGGGGCTCCTACAATGAGCAGTTCTTC; CDR3 protein: CASRGEGGSYNEQFF
J gene: TRBJ1-1; D gene: NA; clone size: NA; V gene: TRBV7-3; CDR3 DNA: TGTGCCAGCAGCAGAGCCCCGGGGGGCACTGAAGCTTTCTTT; CDR3 protein: CASSRAPGGTEAFF
J gene: TRBJ2-7; D gene: TRBD1; clone size: NA; V gene: TRBV5-4; CDR3 DNA: TGTGCCAGCAGCTTAACAGGGGGCGCATCCTCCTACGAGCAGTACTTC; CDR3 protein: CASSLTGGASSYEQYF
J gene: TRBJ2-1; D gene: NA; clone size: NA; V gene: TRBV30; CDR3 DNA: TGTGCCTGGAGTGTACAGCTCCTCGATGAGCAGTTCTTC; CDR3 protein: CAWSVQLLDEQFF
J gene: TRBJ2-2; D gene: NA; clone size: NA; V gene: TRBV5-4; CDR3 DNA: TGTGCCAGCAGCCGTAACAGTCCGAACACCGGGGAGCTGTTTTTT; CDR3 protein: CASSRNSPNTGELFF
J gene: TRBJ1-1; D gene: NA; clone size: NA; V gene: TRBV7-2; CDR3 DNA: TGTGCCAGCAGCCTATTGTGGGCCGGGAACACTGAAGCTTTCTTT; CDR3 protein: CASSLLWAGNTEAFF
J gene: TRBJ2-3; D gene: NA; clone size: NA; V gene: TRBV18; CDR3 DNA: TGTGCCAGCTCGCCTCGGGTTACAGATACGCAGTATTTT; CDR3 protein: CASSPRVTDTQYF
J gene: TRBJ2-1; D gene: NA; clone size: NA; V gene: TRBV5-1; CDR3 DNA: TGCGCCAGCAGCTACCGGGACAACTACAATGAGCAGTTCTTC; CDR3 protein: CASSYRDNYNEQFF
J gene: TRBJ1-6; D gene: NA; clone size: NA; V gene: TRBV2; CDR3 DNA: TGTGCCGCGCGCCGGGATAATTCACCCCTCCACTTT; CDR3 protein: CAARRDNSPLHF
J gene: TRBJ2-7; D gene: TRBD2; clone size: NA; V gene: TRBV19; CDR3 DNA: TGTGCCAGTAGTAGGACTAGCGGCTACGAGCAGTACTTC; CDR3 protein: CASSRTSGYEQYF
J gene: TRBJ2-3; D gene: TRBD2; clone size: few; V gene: TRBV9; CDR3 DNA: TGTGCCAGCAGCCCTCCGGGACTAGCGGGGGCCGGGGATACGCAGTATTTT; CDR3 protein: CASSPPGLAGAGDTQYF
J gene: TRBJ2-3; D gene: NA; clone size: NA; V gene: TRBV27; CDR3 DNA: TGTGCCAGCGCCCTAGGCACGGTCACAGATACGCAGTATTTT; CDR3 protein: CASALGTVTDTQYF